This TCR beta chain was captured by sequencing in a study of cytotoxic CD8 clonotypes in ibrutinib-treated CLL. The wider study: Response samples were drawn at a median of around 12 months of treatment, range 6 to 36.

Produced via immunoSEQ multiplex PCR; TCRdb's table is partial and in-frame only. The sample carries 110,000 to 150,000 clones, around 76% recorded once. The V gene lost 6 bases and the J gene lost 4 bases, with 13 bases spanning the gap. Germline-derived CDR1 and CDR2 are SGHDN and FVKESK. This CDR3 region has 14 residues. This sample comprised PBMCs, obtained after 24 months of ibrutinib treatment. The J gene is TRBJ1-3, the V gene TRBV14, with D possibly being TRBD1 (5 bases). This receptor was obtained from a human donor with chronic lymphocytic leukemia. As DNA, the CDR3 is TGTGCCAGCAGACCCCCCGGGGCCGGAAACACCATATATTTT. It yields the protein CASRPPGAGNTIYF.